The 20 T cell receptor beta chains listed next were all sequenced from one sample in a study of blood T cell repertoires in COVID-19 (dated by TCRdb to the early 2020s). Libraries came from the immunoSEQ multiplex PCR assay. TCRdb stores this immuneACCESS table with in-frame sequences only. Part of the clones is absent; in the studies checked, under half of the shortfall reflects unresolved V genes, and no reason is known for the rest. Within this sample are 250,000 to 300,000 clones, with roughly 80% of them counted one time only. 4.5% to 6% of the sample rests with the top ten. Sequencing was performed on PBMCs or T cells enriched from blood (not recorded which). Source of these receptors: a man aged 40-49 years who had been exposed to COVID-19.

The CDR3 sequence: CASSIALRVETQYF. As DNA, the CDR3 is TGTGCCAGTAGTATAGCTCTCCGCGTGGAGACCCAGTACTTC. The chain combines TRBV19 with TRBJ2-5; D not certain. The CDR3 spans 14 residues. Germline V gives CDR1 LNHDA, CDR2 SQIVND (reference sequence). The ends were cut back, 1 base at V and 5 bases at J, with 11 bases in the middle.

The chain couples TRBV3-1 (or the pseudogene TRBV3-2) to TRBJ2-3; 8 bases map to TRBD2. V was pared by 0 bases and J by 5 bases, with 10 bases of the junction left unmatched. This CDR3 is 17 amino acids long. Germline CDR1 is LGHDT and CDR2 is YNNKEL (reference sequence). This chain's CDR3 is CASSQDPGGPFGDTQYF. The DNA for the CDR3 is TGTGCCAGCAGCCAAGATCCGGGAGGGCCGTTCGGAGATACGCAGTATTTT.

The chain uses TRBV21-1 and TRBJ1-5; the DNA was not compared with TRBD1, the D call given in the table. TRBV21-1 is termed a pseudogene. CDR3 length equals 19 residues. This chain's CDR3 is CASSPRQQGRNYSNQPQHF. In DNA, the CDR3 is TGTGCCAGCAGCCCGCGCCAGCAGGGGCGAAATTATAGCAATCAGCCCCAGCATTTT.

The chain employs TRBV12-3 or TRBV12-4 and TRBJ2-7; D is unclear. Trimming took 6 bases from V and 6 from J, leaving 9 bases between them. The CDR3 is 11 residues long. CDR3 sequence reads: CASSFNFEQYF. The CDR3 region has the DNA TGTGCCAGCAGCTTCAACTTCGAGCAGTACTTC.

The chain joins TRBV12-3 or TRBV12-4 to TRBJ2-2; TRBD2 aligns across 9 bases. CDR3 length: 13 residues. V trimming: 7 bases; J trimming: 8 bases; junction bases outside the gene matches: 5. CDR3 residues: CASNPGLAGELFF. The CDR3, as DNA: TGTGCCAGCAACCCCGGACTAGCGGGGGAGCTGTTTTTT.

The chain uses TRBV7-3 and TRBJ1-1; 9 bases fit TRBD1. Germline-derived CDR1 and CDR2 are SGHTA and FQGTGA. V lost 5 bases to trimming and J lost 4 bases; unmatched junction nucleotides: 17. The CDR3 length is 18 residues. The chain's CDR3 is CASSTPGQGLLGGTEAFF. Written as DNA, the CDR3 is TGTGCCAGCAGCACCCCGGGACAGGGCCTCCTTGGGGGCACTGAAGCTTTCTTT.

This clone was observed once. The genes are TRBV28 and TRBJ2-7; D perhaps matches TRBD2 (6 bases). CDR3 length equals 19 residues. Trimming cost V 6 bases and J 3 bases, with 30 bases left between them. Per the germline V gene, CDR1 is MDHEN and CDR2 is SYDVKM. Here the CDR3 reads CASSSPNSIRGNSFYEQYF. Here the CDR3 DNA reads TGTGCCAGCAGCTCACCAAACTCGATACGGGGGAATTCCTTCTACGAGCAGTACTTC.

The V call is TRBV27, the J call TRBJ2-2; D is uncertain. The germline gives CDR1 MNHEY, CDR2 SMNVEV (reference sequence). The V gene lost 5 bases and the J gene lost 0 bases, with 13 bases spanning the gap. The CDR3 runs to 16 residues. The CDR3: CASSLYSGSNTGELFF. DNA of the CDR3: TGTGCCAGCAGTCTGTATTCAGGCTCGAACACCGGGGAGCTGTTTTTT.

J is TRBJ1-2 and V is TRBV5-4; 10 bases match TRBD1. J was trimmed by 4 bases and V by 5 bases; bases with no gene match: 8. Looked up from germline, CDR1 is SGHNT and CDR2 is YYREEE (reference sequence). The CDR3 has 15 amino acids. In nucleotides, the CDR3 is TGTGCCAGCAGTATATGGGACAGGGGAATCTATGGCTACACCTTC. Its translation is CASSIWDRGIYGYTF.

The genes are TRBV9 and TRBJ2-1, with TRBD2 matching over 8 bases. V dropped 4 bases and J dropped 3; count of bases not matched to a gene: 9. Germline values: CDR1 SGDLS, CDR2 YYNGEE. The CDR3 spans 16 residues. The CDR3 protein is CASSYAGSGVYNEQFF. As DNA, the CDR3 is TGTGCCAGCAGCTACGCGGGTAGCGGGGTCTACAATGAGCAGTTCTTC.

The V and J genes are TRBV6-5 and TRBJ1-2, with TRBD1 identical over 9 bases. From germline, CDR1 is MNHEY and CDR2 SVGAGI. CDR3 size: 15 residues. Unmatched junction bases numbered 15, after V lost 8 bases and J lost 8 bases. CDR3 DNA sequence: TGTGCCAGCCTGCCGGTTTTCGGACAGGGGAGCGGCTACACCTTC. Translated, it gives CASLPVFGQGSGYTF.

The rearrangement uses TRBV12-5 and TRBJ2-7; 9 bases fit TRBD2. Trimming cost V 0 bases and J 4 bases; bases outside gene matches: 7. CDR1 LGHNT and CDR2 FRNRAP come from the germline V gene. CDR3 length: 16 amino acids. This CDR3 reads CASGLVLASGAYEQYF. The CDR3 DNA sequence: TGTGCTAGTGGTTTGGTACTGGCTAGCGGGGCGTACGAGCAGTACTTC.

V and J are TRBV5-1 and TRBJ2-2, with D tentatively TRBD2 (6 bases). In germline, CDR1 is SGHRS, CDR2 YFSETQ. The CDR3 sequence is 15 residues long. V lost 2 bases and J lost 6, with 14 bases in between. The CDR3 DNA reads TGCGCCAGCAGCTTACTTACGACTAGTCCCGGGGAGCTGTTTTTT. Protein product: CASSLLTTSPGELFF.

The chain uses TRBV29-1 and TRBJ2-1; weak D call: TRBD1 (5 bases). With 7 bases removed from V and 3 bases from J, the gap between germline ends came to 16 bases. The CDR3 runs 14 residues. From germline, CDR1 is SQVTM and CDR2 ANQGSEA. CDR3 sequence: CSAKTDHSYNEQFF. CDR3 in DNA: TGCAGCGCCAAGACAGACCACAGCTACAATGAGCAGTTCTTC.

The V and J genes are TRBV12-3 or TRBV12-4 and TRBJ1-1, with 7 bases matching TRBD1. The V segment lost 6 bases and the J segment 3 bases; nucleotides outside the gene matches: 4. There are 13 residues in the CDR3. CDR3 DNA sequence: TGTGCCAGCAGCCCAAGGGGGCACACTGAAGCTTTCTTT. Amino acids: CASSPRGHTEAFF.

The chain combines TRBV29-1 with TRBJ1-2; D is ambiguous. This CDR3 is 11 amino acids long. In germline, CDR1 is SQVTM, CDR2 ANQGSEA. V was cut by 5 bases and J by 5 bases, with 9 bases left in between. For the CDR3, the DNA is TGCAGCGTTACTGACATGTATGGCTACACCTTC. Translating it yields CSVTDMYGYTF.

The V and J genes are TRBV6-5 and TRBJ1-5, with 8 bases fitting TRBD1. The V segment lost 0 bases and the J segment 6 bases; nucleotides outside the gene matches: 7. The CDR3 is made up of 16 amino acids. Germline values: CDR1 MNHEY, CDR2 SVGAGI. The DNA of the CDR3 is TGTGCCAGCAGTTACTCGAGTCAGGGGGCATTTCAGCCCCAGCATTTT. Encoded protein: CASSYSSQGAFQPQHF.

The V and J genes are TRBV9 and TRBJ2-1; weak D call: TRBD2 (6 bases). Germline loops: CDR1 SGDLS, CDR2 YYNGEE. The CDR3 is 14 residues long. Between the trimmed V and J ends, which lost 2 bases and 8 bases, there was a span of 14 bases. CDR3 sequence (DNA): TGTGCCAGCAGCGTCCGGGACTCCGTGGATGAGCAGTTCTTC. This codes for CASSVRDSVDEQFF.

The V call is TRBV19, the J call TRBJ2-5; TRBD2 aligns across 7 bases. CDR1 and CDR2 (germline): LNHDA, SQIVND (reference sequence). The CDR3 is made up of 14 amino acids. J lost 6 bases, V lost 3 bases, and 7 bases had no gene match. CDR3 region: CASSMGGGAKTQYF. The CDR3 DNA follows: TGTGCCAGTAGTATGGGGGGGGGAGCAAAGACCCAGTACTTC.

The chain uses TRBV11-2 and TRBJ2-5, with 12 positions matching TRBD2. V gave up 6 bases and J gave up 4 bases; unmatched junction bases: 6. The CDR3 contains 15 residues. Germline-derived CDR1 and CDR2 are SGHAT and FQNNGV. This CDR3 reads CASSPTSGSGETQYF. The CDR3, as DNA: TGTGCCAGCAGTCCGACTAGCGGGAGTGGAGAGACCCAGTACTTC.